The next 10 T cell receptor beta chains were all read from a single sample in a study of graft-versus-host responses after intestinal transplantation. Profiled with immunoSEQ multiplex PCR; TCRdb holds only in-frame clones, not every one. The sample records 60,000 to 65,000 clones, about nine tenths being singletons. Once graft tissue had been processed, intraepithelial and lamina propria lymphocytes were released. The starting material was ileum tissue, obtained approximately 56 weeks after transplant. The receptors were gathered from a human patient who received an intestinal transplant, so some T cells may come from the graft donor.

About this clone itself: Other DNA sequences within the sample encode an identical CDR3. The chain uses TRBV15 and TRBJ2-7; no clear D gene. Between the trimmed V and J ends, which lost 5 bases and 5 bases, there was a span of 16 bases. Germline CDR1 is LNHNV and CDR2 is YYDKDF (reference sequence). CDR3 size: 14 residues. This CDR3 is CATSPADPDDEQYF. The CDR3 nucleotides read TGTGCCACCAGCCCGGCAGACCCGGACGACGAGCAGTACTTC.

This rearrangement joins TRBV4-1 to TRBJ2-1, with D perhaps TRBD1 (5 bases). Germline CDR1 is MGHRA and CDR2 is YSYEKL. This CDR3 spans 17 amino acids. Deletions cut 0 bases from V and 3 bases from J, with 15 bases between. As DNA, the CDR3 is TGCGCCAGCAGCCAAGAAGGGGCTAACCCCTACTACAATGAGCAGTTCTTC. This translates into CASSQEGANPYYNEQFF.

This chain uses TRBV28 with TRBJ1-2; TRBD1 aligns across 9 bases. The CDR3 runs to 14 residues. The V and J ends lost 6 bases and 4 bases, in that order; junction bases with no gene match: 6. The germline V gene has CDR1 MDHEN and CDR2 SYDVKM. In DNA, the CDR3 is TGTGCCAGCAGCCAGGACAGGGGTCGCTATGGCTACACCTTC. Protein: CASSQDRGRYGYTF.

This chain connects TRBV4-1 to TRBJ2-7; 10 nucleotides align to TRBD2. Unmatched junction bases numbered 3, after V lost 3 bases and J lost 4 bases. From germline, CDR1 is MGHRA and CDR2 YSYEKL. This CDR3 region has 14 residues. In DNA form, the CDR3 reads TGCGCCAGCAGCCACCCGGGACTAGCGTACGAGCAGTACTTC. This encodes CASSHPGLAYEQYF.

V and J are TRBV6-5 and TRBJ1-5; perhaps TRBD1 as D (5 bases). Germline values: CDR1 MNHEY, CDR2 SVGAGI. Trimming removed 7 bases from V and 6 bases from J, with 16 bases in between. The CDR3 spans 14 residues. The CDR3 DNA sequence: TGTGCCAGCAAGGGGAACCAAGGGAGTCAGCCCCAGCATTTT. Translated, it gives CASKGNQGSQPQHF.

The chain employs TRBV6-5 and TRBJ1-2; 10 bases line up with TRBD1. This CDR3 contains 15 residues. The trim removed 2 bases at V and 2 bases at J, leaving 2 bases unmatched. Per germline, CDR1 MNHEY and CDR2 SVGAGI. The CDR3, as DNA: TGTGCCAGCAGTTACGAGGGACAGGGGAACTATGGCTACACCTTC. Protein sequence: CASSYEGQGNYGYTF.

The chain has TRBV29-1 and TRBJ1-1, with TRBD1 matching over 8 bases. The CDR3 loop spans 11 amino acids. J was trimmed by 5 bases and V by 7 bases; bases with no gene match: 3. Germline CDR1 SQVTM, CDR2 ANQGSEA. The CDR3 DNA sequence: TGCAGCGGTCACAGGGGGACTGAAGCTTTCTTT. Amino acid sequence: CSGHRGTEAFF.

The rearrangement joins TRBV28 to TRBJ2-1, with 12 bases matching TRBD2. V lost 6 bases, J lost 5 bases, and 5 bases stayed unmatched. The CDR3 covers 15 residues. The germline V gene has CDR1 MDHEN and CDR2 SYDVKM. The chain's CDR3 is CASRGLAGRHNEQFF. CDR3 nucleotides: TGTGCCAGCAGAGGACTAGCGGGAAGGCACAATGAGCAGTTCTTC.

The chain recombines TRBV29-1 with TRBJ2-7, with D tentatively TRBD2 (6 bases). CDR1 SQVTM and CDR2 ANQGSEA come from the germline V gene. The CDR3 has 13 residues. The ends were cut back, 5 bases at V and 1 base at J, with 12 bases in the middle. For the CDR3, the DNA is TGCAGCGTTTTTCACGGGACTTCCTACGAGCAGTACTTC. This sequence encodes CSVFHGTSYEQYF.

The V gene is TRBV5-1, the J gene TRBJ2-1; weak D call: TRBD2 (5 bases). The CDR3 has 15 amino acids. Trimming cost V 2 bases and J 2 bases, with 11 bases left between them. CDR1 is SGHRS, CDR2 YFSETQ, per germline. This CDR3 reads CASSFRLSPYNEQFF. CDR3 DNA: TGCGCCAGCAGCTTTAGACTATCGCCCTACAATGAGCAGTTCTTC.